This T cell receptor (beta chain) was retrieved from a study of CD8+ T cells in alopecia areata. The overall study: A regimen of oral tofacitinib, 5 to 10 mg twice daily, was given to treated patients.

It was cDNA, reverse transcribed from extracted RNA, that served as the sequencing template. This table comes from immunoSEQ multiplex PCR, and its TCRdb copy is limited to in-frame clones, with some not included. Among around 140,000 clones listed, around 87% were seen once. CDR1 and CDR2 (germline): GTSNPN, SVGIG (reference sequence). CDR3 length equals 14 residues. The V and J ends lost 4 bases and 7 bases respectively, with 17 bases between them. This sequence joins TRBV30 and TRBJ1-5; the D gene is possibly TRBD1 (5 bases). The sequence was collected from a human donor with alopecia areata. Sample: CD8+ T cells sorted from blood, taken at week 0. The CDR3 region is CAWTPRTGEQPQHF. In DNA form, the CDR3 reads TGTGCCTGGACTCCCCGAACAGGAGAACAGCCCCAGCATTTT.